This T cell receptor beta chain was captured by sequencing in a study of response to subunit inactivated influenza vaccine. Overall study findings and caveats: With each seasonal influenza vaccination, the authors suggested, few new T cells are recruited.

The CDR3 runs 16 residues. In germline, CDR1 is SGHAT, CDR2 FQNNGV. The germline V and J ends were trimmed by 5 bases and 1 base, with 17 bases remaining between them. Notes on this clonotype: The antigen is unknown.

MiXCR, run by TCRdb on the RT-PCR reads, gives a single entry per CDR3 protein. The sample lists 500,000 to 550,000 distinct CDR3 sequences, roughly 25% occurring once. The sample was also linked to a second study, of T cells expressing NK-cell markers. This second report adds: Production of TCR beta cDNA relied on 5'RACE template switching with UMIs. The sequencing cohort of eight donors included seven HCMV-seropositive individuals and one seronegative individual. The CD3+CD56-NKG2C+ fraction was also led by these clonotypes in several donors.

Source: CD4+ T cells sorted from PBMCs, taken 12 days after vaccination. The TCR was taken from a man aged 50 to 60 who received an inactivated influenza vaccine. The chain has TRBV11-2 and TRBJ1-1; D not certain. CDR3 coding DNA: TGTGCCAGCAGCCCAACAACGAATGCGAGGAACACTGAAGCTTTCTTT. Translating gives CASSPTTNARNTEAFF.